Listed below are T cell receptor beta chains from one sample, sequenced in a study of T cell repertoires in cytomegalovirus infection. These TCRs' antigens remain unknown. TCRdb redid the calling of the reads with MiXCR, one entry per CDR3 protein. The sample holds about 920,000 distinct CDR3 sequences; around 30% are singletons and the top ten take over 12%. This sample comprised cultured CD8+ T cells from PBMCs, obtained from culture after CMV antigen stimulation. These receptors all stem from a human donor in good health (CMV status not recorded). Some clones in this sample may be carry-over from other donors' samples. CDR3s include the opening cysteine and the closing phenylalanine or tryptophan. A D gene is named only where the DNA matches it firmly. Expanded clones get a size class; other rows say once, few or many, or leave the size out.

abundance,j_gene,d_gene,v_gene,CDR3aa,CDR3nt
NA,TRBJ1-5,NA,TRBV20-1,CSAKDRDTHSNQPQHF,TGCAGTGCTAAAGACCGGGACACCCATAGCAATCAGCCCCAGCATTTT
few,TRBJ2-1,NA,TRBV6-2/TRBV6-3,CASSREPTEQFF,TGTGCCAGCAGTCGGGAGCCGACGGAGCAGTTCTTC
many,TRBJ2-1,NA,TRBV7-9,CASGLAYNEQFF,TGTGCCAGCGGTCTAGCGTACAATGAGCAGTTCTTC
NA,TRBJ1-1,NA,TRBV7-9,CASSFIAGMLAEAFF,TGTGCCAGCAGCTTTATAGCAGGGATGTTAGCTGAAGCTTTCTTT
few,TRBJ2-2,TRBD1,TRBV28,CASSSTGEAGELFF,TGTGCCAGCAGTTCGACAGGGGAGGCCGGGGAGCTGTTTTTT
NA,TRBJ2-7,NA,TRBV2,CASRAPSRGGYEQYF,TGTGCCAGCCGGGCCCCCAGCAGGGGTGGCTACGAGCAGTACTTC
NA,TRBJ1-2,NA,TRBV4-1,CASSQAGDLFGYTF,TGCGCCAGCAGCCAAGCCGGGGACCTCTTTGGCTACACCTTC
many,TRBJ2-7,NA,TRBV7-9,CASSGRKERSVDEQYF,TGTGCCAGCAGCGGGAGAAAGGAGAGGTCGGTGGACGAGCAGTACTTC
few,TRBJ2-2,NA,TRBV12-5,CASGFQLGGTGELFF,TGTGCTAGTGGCTTTCAACTTGGAGGTACCGGGGAGCTGTTTTTT
NA,TRBJ2-2,NA,TRBV7-9,CASSDETGELFF,TGTGCCAGCAGTGACGAGACGGGGGAGCTGTTTTTT
NA,TRBJ1-2,NA,TRBV6-6,CASSGLTREEIDYGYTF,TGTGCCAGCAGTGGCCTAACAAGGGAAGAGATCGACTATGGCTACACCTTC
many,TRBJ1-6,NA,TRBV7-2,CASSSRGSYNSPLHF,TGTGCCAGCAGCTCCCGGGGCTCCTATAATTCACCCCTCCACTTT
NA,TRBJ1-4,NA,TRBV5-1,CASSLGGIGNEKLFF,TGCGCCAGCAGCTTGGGAGGGATTGGTAATGAAAAACTGTTTTTT
NA,TRBJ1-1,NA,TRBV7-9,CASSLGRSAFF,TGTGCCAGCAGCTTAGGGCGGTCAGCTTTCTTT
NA,TRBJ1-6,NA,TRBV19,CASSFSEGPPPLHF,TGTGCCAGTAGCTTTTCCGAGGGGCCTCCACCCCTCCACTTT
NA,TRBJ2-2,TRBD2,TRBV7-9,CASSSTSWGLAGGTGELFF,TGTGCCAGCAGCTCGACAAGTTGGGGACTAGCGGGGGGCACCGGGGAGCTGTTTTTT
NA,TRBJ2-1,TRBD2,TRBV13,CASSALAVGQFF,TGTGCCAGCAGCGCACTAGCGGTCGGGCAGTTCTTC
few,TRBJ1-2,NA,TRBV5-6,CASSLGEVQGYTF,TGTGCCAGCAGCCTGGGGGAGGTACAGGGCTACACCTTC
many,TRBJ1-2,NA,TRBV2,CASRQDAQNYGYTF,TGTGCCAGCAGACAGGACGCTCAAAACTATGGCTACACCTTC
NA,TRBJ2-2,NA,TRBV11-2,CASSLWKGNTGELFF,TGTGCCAGCAGCTTATGGAAAGGGAACACCGGGGAGCTGTTTTTT
NA,TRBJ2-3,NA,TRBV12-3/TRBV12-4,CASYFADTQYF,TGTGCCAGCTATTTCGCAGATACGCAGTATTTT
NA,TRBJ1-5,NA,TRBV6-6,CASSCRRDSNQPQHF,TGTGCCAGCAGTTGCCGTAGGGATAGCAATCAGCCCCAGCATTTT
many,TRBJ2-7,NA,TRBV20-1,CSAKIRETEQYF,TGCAGTGCAAAGATCAGGGAGACCGAGCAGTACTTC
NA,TRBJ2-2,NA,TRBV12-3/TRBV12-4,CASGWGAGGELFF,TGTGCCAGCGGTTGGGGGGCTGGCGGGGAGCTGTTTTTT
few,TRBJ1-1,NA,TRBV27,CASTGGWMNTEAFF,TGTGCCTCCACTGGGGGTTGGATGAACACTGAAGCTTTCTTT
NA,TRBJ2-1,NA,TRBV4-1,CASSQDPLGQLSSYNEQFF,TGCGCCAGCAGCCAAGATCCCTTAGGACAGTTAAGCTCCTACAATGAGCAGTTCTTC
NA,TRBJ2-5,NA,TRBV19,CASSVREETQYF,TGTGCCAGTAGTGTTCGGGAGGAGACCCAGTACTTC
NA,TRBJ2-3,NA,TRBV19,CASSITAGSTDTQYF,TGTGCCAGTAGTATAACAGCGGGCAGCACAGATACGCAGTATTTT
many,TRBJ2-7,NA,TRBV7-6,CASSLAGSPTEQYF,TGTGCCAGCAGCTTAGCGGGTTCCCCTACCGAGCAGTACTTC
few,TRBJ2-1,TRBD1,TRBV7-9,CASSSRTGRKDEQFF,TGTGCCAGCAGCTCCAGGACAGGGAGAAAAGATGAGCAGTTCTTC
few,TRBJ1-5,NA,TRBV18,CASSPPVLGQPQHF,TGTGCCAGCTCACCGCCGGTCTTGGGACAGCCCCAGCATTTT
few,TRBJ1-1,NA,TRBV7-2,CASSFVAAEAFF,TGTGCCAGCAGCTTTGTGGCAGCTGAAGCTTTCTTT
NA,TRBJ1-6,TRBD1,TRBV13,CASRPGQGAHSSPLHF,TGTGCCAGCAGACCAGGACAGGGGGCGCATTCATCTCCCCTCCACTTT
NA,TRBJ1-1,NA,TRBV7-9,CASSIDSNTEAFF,TGTGCCAGCAGCATAGACAGCAACACTGAAGCTTTCTTT
NA,TRBJ2-3,NA,TRBV6-1,CASTASTRAPQYF,TGTGCCAGCACCGCCTCGACCAGAGCCCCGCAGTATTTT
NA,TRBJ1-4,NA,TRBV5-5,CASSLLPYTATNEKLFF,TGTGCCAGCAGCTTACTCCCCTACACTGCAACTAATGAAAAACTGTTTTTT
NA,TRBJ1-5,TRBD1,TRBV19,CASSGTVGPSHNQPQHF,TGTGCCAGTTCTGGGACAGTTGGACCATCCCACAATCAGCCCCAGCATTTT
NA,TRBJ1-1,NA,TRBV5-6,CASSLALENTEAFF,TGTGCCAGCAGCTTGGCCTTGGAGAACACTGAAGCTTTCTTT
NA,TRBJ2-1,NA,TRBV6-1,CASSEEPWDEQFF,TGTGCCAGCAGTGAAGAACCCTGGGATGAGCAGTTCTTC
few,TRBJ1-1,NA,TRBV19,CASSIARSAAFF,TGTGCCAGTAGTATCGCCAGATCGGCAGCTTTCTTT
once,TRBJ1-2,NA,TRBV6-5,CASSYRGPNYGYTF,TGTGCCAGCAGTTACCGGGGGCCCAACTATGGCTACACCTTC
once,TRBJ2-1,NA,TRBV7-3,CASRASSGQGGEQFF,TGTGCCAGCAGAGCATCGTCTGGACAAGGCGGAGAGCAGTTCTTC
NA,TRBJ1-2,TRBD1,TRBV19,CASRGITGGGRNYGYTF,TGTGCCAGCAGGGGAATAACAGGGGGCGGACGGAACTATGGCTACACCTTC
NA,TRBJ2-5,TRBD1,TRBV7-6,CVSSYGGQGVRETQYF,TGTGTCAGCAGCTACGGGGGACAGGGGGTCAGGGAGACCCAGTACTTC
few,TRBJ2-7,TRBD1,TRBV10-3,CAIRDRDRSYEQYF,TGTGCCATCAGGGACCGGGACAGATCCTACGAGCAGTACTTC
few,TRBJ2-1,NA,TRBV14,CASSLPLGRGHNEQFF,TGTGCCAGCAGCCTTCCCTTGGGCCGGGGGCACAATGAGCAGTTCTTC
NA,TRBJ1-1,TRBD1,TRBV10-3,CAISDLTGLTRGDTEAFF,TGTGCCATCAGTGACCTGACAGGGCTTACCCGGGGCGACACTGAAGCTTTCTTT
NA,TRBJ1-5,NA,TRBV4-1,CASSQGAVVSNQPQHF,TGCGCCAGCAGCCAAGGGGCGGTGGTTAGCAATCAGCCCCAGCATTTT
few,TRBJ1-5,TRBD1,TRBV12-3/TRBV12-4,CASSPPMTGAHSNQPQHF,TGTGCCAGCAGTCCACCGATGACAGGGGCCCATAGCAATCAGCCCCAGCATTTT
NA,TRBJ1-2,NA,TRBV7-6,CASSLLSGLYGYTF,TGTGCCAGCAGCTTACTGTCAGGTCTCTATGGCTACACCTTC
few,TRBJ1-4,TRBD1,TRBV5-1,CASSSYGTGNEKLFF,TGCGCCAGCAGCTCCTACGGGACAGGGAATGAAAAACTGTTTTTT
NA,TRBJ2-7,TRBD1,TRBV7-6,CASSSRQGPSYEQYF,TGTGCCAGCAGCTCCCGACAGGGACCCTCCTACGAGCAGTACTTC
NA,TRBJ2-2,TRBD1,TRBV7-4,CATLPGQGPDTGELFF,TGTGCCACCCTCCCGGGACAGGGCCCCGACACCGGGGAGCTGTTTTTT
NA,TRBJ1-6,NA,TRBV27,CASSLDSPSNYNSPLHF,TGTGCCAGCAGTTTAGACAGCCCCAGTAACTATAATTCACCCCTCCACTTT